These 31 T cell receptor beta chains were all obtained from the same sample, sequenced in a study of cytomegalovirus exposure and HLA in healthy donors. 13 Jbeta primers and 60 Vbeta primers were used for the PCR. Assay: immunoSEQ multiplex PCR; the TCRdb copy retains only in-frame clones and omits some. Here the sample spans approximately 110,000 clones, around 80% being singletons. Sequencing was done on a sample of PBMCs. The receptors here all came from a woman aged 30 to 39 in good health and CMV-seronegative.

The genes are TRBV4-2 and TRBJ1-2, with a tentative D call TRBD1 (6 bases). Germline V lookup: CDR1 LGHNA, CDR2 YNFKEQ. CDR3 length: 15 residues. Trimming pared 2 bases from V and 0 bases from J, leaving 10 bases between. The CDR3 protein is CASSQIGDTNYGYTF. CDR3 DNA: TGTGCCAGCAGCCAAATAGGGGACACTAACTATGGCTACACCTTC.

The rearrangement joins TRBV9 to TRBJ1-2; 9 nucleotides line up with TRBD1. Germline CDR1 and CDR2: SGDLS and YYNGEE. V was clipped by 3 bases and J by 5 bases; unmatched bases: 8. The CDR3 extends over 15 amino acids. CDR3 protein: CASSAWTGDFYGYTF. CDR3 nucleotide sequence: TGTGCCAGCAGCGCCTGGACAGGGGATTTTTATGGCTACACCTTC. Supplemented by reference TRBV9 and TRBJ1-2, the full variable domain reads DSGVTQTPKHLITATGQRVTLRCSPRSGDLSVYWYQQSLDQGLQFLIQYYNGEERAKGNILERFSAQQFPDLHSELNLSSLELGDSALYFCASSAWTGDFYGYTFGSGTRLTVV.

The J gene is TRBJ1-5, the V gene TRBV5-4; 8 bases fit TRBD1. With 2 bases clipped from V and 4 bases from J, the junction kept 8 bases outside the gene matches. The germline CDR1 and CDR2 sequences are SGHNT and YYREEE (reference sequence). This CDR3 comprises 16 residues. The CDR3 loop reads CASSFVGTGCNQPQHF. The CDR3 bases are TGTGCCAGCAGCTTCGTAGGGACAGGTTGTAATCAGCCCCAGCATTTT.

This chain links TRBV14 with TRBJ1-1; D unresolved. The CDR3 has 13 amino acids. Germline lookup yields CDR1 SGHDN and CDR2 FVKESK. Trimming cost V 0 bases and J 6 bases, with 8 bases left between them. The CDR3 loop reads CASSQDLRPEAFF. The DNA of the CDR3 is TGTGCCAGCAGCCAAGATTTGCGCCCTGAAGCTTTCTTT.

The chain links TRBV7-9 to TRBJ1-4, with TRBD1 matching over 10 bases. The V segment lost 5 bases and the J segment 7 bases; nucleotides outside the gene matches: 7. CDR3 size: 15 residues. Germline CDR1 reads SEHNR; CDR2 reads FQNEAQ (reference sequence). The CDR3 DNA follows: TGTGCCAGCAGCGCCTGGACAGGGGGGACTGAAAAACTGTTTTTT. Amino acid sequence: CASSAWTGGTEKLFF. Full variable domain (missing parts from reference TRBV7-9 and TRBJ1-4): DTGVSQNPRHKITKRGQNVTFRCDPISEHNRLYWYRQTLGQGPEFLTYFQNEAQLEKSRLLSDRFSAERPKGSFSTLEIQRTEQGDSAMYLCASSAWTGGTEKLFFGSGTQLSVL.

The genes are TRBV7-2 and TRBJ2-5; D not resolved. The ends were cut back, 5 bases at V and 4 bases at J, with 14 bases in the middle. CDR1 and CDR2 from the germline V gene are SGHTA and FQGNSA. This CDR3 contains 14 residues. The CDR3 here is CASSIPLRVETQYF. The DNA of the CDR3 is TGTGCCAGCAGCATACCCCTTCGGGTAGAGACCCAGTACTTC.

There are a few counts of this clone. Written as DNA, the CDR3 is TGTGCCAGCAGCCAGGCTCAGACCTACGAGCAGTACTTC. Translation: CASSQAQTYEQYF. The chain links TRBV4-2 to TRBJ2-7; D gene ambiguous. V was cut by 3 bases and J by 2 bases, with 8 bases left in between. Looked up from germline, CDR1 is LGHNA and CDR2 is YNFKEQ. The CDR3 covers 13 residues.

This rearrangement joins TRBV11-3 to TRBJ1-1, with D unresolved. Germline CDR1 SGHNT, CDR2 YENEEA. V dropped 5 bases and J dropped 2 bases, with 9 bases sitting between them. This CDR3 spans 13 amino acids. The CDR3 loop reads CASSLRLNTEAFF. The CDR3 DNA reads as TGTGCCAGCAGCCTTAGACTTAACACTGAAGCTTTCTTT.

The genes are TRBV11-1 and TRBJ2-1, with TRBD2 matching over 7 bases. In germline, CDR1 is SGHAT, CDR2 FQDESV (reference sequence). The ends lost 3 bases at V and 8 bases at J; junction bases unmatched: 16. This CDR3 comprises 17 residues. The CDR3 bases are TGTGCCAGCAGCTTGGTGGCGGGTTGGGAGGGGTCGTATGAGCAGTTCTTC. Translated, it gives CASSLVAGWEGSYEQFF.

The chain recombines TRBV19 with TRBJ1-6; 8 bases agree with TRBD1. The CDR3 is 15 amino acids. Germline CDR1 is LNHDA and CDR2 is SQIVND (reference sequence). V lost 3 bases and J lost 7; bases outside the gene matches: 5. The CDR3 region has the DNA TGTGCCAGTAGTATCGGCTACAGGGGGAATTCACCCCTCCACTTT. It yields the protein CASSIGYRGNSPLHF. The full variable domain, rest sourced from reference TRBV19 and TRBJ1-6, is DGGITQSPKYLFRKEGQNVTLSCEQNLNHDAMYWYRQDPGQGLRLIYYSQIVNDFQKGDIAEGYSVSREKKESFPLTVTSAQKNPTAFYLCASSIGYRGNSPLHFGNGTRLTVT.

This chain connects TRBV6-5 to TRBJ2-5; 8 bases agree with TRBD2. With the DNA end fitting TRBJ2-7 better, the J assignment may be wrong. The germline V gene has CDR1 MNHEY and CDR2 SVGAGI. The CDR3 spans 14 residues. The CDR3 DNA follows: TGTGCCAGCGGAAGGACTAGCTCAGCCTACGAGCAGTACTTC. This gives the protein CASGRTSSAYEQYF.

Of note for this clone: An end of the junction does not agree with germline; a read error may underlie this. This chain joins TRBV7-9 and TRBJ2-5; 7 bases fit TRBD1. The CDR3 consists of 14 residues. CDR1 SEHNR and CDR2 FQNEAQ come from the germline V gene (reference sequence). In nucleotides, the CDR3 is TGTTCCAGCAGCATTAACAGGGGCCAAGAGACCCAGTACTTC. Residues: CSSSINRGQETQYF. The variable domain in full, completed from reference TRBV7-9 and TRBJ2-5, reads DTGVSQNPRHKITKRGQNVTFRCDPISEHNRLYWYRQTLGQGPEFLTYFQNEAQLEKSRLLSDRFSAERPKGSFSTLEIQRTEQGDSAMYLCSSSINRGQETQYFGPGTRLLVL.

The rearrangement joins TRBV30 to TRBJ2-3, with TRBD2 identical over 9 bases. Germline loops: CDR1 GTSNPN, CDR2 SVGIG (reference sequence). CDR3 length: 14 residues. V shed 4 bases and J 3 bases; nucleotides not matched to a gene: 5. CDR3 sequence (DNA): TGTGCCTGGACGGGACTAGCTAAGACAGATACGCAGTATTTT. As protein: CAWTGLAKTDTQYF.

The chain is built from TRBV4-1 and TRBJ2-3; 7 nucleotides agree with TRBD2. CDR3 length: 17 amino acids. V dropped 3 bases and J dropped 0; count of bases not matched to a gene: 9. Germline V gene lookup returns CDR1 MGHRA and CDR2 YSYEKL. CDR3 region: CASSHLQAGRSTDTQYF. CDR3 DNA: TGCGCCAGCAGCCACCTCCAAGCGGGAAGGAGCACAGATACGCAGTATTTT.

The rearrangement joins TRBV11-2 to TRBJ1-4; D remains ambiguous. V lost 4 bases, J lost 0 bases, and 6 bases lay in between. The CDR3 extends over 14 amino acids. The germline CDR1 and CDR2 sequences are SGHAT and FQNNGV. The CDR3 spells CASSYSSTNEKLFF. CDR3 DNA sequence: TGTGCCAGCAGCTACAGCTCAACTAATGAAAAACTGTTTTTT. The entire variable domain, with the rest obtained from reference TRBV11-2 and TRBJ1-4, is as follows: EAGVAQSPRYKIIEKRQSVAFWCNPISGHATLYWYQQILGQGPKLLIQFQNNGVVDDSQLPKDRFSAERLKGVDSTLKIQPAKLEDSAVYLCASSYSSTNEKLFFGSGTQLSVL.

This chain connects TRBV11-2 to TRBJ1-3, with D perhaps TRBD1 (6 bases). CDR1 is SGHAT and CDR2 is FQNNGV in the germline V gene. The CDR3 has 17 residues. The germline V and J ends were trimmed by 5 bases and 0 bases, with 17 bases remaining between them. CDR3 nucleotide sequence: TGTGCCAGCAGCCCATGGGACACAGTTTTCTCTGGAAACACCATATATTTT. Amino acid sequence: CASSPWDTVFSGNTIYF.

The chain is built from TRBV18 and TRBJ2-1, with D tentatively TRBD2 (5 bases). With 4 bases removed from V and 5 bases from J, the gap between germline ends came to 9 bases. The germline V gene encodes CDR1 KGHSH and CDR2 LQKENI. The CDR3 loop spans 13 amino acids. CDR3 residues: CASSLAQNNEQFF. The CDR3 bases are TGTGCCAGCTCACTAGCGCAAAACAATGAGCAGTTCTTC.

CDR3 DNA: TGTGCCAGCAGAGGGACTAGCGGCTCCTACGAGCAGTACTTC. Translating it yields CASRGTSGSYEQYF. This sequence joins TRBV6-5 and TRBJ2-7; 11 bases line up with TRBD2. CDR3 length: 14 residues. Germline V lookup: CDR1 MNHEY, CDR2 SVGAGI. V was clipped by 6 bases and J by 0 bases; unmatched bases: 1.

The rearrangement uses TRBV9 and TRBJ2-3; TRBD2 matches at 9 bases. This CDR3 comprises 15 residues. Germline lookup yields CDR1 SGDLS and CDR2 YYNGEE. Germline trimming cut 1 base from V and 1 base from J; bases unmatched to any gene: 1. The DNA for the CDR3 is TGTGCCAGCAGCGTACGACTAGCGGGCACAGATACGCAGTATTTT. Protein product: CASSVRLAGTDTQYF.

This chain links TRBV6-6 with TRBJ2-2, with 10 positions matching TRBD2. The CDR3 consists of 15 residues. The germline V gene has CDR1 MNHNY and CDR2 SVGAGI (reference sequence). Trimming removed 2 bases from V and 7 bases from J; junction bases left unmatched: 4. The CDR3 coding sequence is TGTGCCAGCAGTTACCTAGCGGGAGTTGGCGGGGAGCTGTTTTTT. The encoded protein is CASSYLAGVGGELFF.

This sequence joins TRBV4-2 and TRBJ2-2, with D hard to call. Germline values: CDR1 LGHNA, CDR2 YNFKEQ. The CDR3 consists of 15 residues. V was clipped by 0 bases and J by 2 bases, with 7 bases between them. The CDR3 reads CASSQEQSNTGELFF. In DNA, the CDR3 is TGTGCCAGCAGCCAAGAGCAGTCAAACACCGGGGAGCTGTTTTTT.

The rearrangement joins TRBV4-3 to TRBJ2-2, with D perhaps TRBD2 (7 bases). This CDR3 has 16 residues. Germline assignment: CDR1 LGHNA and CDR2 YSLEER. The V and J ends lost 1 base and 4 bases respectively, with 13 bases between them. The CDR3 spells CASSQGRGTITGELFF. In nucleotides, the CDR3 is TGCGCCAGCAGCCAAGGAAGGGGGACTATCACCGGGGAGCTGTTTTTT.

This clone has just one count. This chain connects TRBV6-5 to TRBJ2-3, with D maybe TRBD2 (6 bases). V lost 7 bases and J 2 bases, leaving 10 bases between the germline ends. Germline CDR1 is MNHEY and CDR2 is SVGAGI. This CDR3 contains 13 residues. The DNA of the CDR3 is TGTGCCAGCATGAGGGAGGTCACAGATACGCAGTATTTT. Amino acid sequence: CASMREVTDTQYF.

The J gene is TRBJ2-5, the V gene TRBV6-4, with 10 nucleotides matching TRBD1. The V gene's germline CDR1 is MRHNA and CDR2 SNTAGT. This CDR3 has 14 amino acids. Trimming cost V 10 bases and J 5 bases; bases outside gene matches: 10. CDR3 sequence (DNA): TGTGCCACCCCGGGACAGGGGATCTTCGAGACCCAGTACTTC. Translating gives CATPGQGIFETQYF.

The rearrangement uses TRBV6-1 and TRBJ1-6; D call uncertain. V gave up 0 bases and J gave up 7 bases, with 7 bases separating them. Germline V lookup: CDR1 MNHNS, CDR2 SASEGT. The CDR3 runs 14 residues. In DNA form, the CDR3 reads TGTGCCAGCAGTGAAGCGCCCAGGAATTCACCCCTCCACTTT. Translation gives CASSEAPRNSPLHF.

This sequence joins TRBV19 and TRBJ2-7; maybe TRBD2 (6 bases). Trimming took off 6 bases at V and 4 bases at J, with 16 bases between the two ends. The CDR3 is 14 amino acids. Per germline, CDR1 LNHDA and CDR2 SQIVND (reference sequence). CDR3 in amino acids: CASRPGVSAYEQYF. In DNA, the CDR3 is TGTGCCAGTAGACCGGGAGTTAGCGCTTACGAGCAGTACTTC. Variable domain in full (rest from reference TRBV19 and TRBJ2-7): DGGITQSPKYLFRKEGQNVTLSCEQNLNHDAMYWYRQDPGQGLRLIYYSQIVNDFQKGDIAEGYSVSREKKESFPLTVTSAQKNPTAFYLCASRPGVSAYEQYFGPGTRLTVT.

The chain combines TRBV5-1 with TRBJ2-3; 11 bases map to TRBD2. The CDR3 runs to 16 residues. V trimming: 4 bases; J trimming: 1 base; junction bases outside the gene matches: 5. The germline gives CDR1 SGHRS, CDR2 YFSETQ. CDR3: CASSITTSGGTDTQYF. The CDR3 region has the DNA TGCGCCAGCAGCATTACGACTAGCGGGGGCACAGATACGCAGTATTTT.

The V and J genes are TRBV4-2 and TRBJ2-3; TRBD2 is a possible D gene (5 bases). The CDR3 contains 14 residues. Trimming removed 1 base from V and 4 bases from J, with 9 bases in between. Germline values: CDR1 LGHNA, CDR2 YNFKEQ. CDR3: CASSQGRGSDTQYF. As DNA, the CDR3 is TGTGCCAGCAGCCAAGGACGCGGGTCAGATACGCAGTATTTT.

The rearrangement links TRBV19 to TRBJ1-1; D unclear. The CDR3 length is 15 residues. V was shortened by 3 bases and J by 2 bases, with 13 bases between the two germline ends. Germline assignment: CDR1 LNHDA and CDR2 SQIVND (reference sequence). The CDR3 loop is CASSIEGWGNTEAFF. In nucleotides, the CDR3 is TGTGCCAGTAGTATTGAGGGTTGGGGAAACACTGAAGCTTTCTTT.

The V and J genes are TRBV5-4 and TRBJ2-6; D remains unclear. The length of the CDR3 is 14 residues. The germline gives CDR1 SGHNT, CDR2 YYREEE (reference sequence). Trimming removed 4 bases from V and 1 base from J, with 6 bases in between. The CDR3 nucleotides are TGTGCCAGCAGCCCGAGGTCTGGGGCCAACGTCCTGACTTTC. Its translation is CASSPRSGANVLTF.

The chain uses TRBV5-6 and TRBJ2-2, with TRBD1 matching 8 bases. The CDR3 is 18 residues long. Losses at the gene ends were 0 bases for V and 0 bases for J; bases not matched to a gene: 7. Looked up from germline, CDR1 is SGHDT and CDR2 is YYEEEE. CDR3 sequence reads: CASSLAWDRRPNTGELFF. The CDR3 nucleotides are TGTGCCAGCAGCTTGGCGTGGGACAGGCGCCCGAACACCGGGGAGCTGTTTTTT.